This T cell receptor (beta chain) originates from a study of CD8 T cells in Susac syndrome. J was trimmed by 4 bases and V by 5 bases; bases with no gene match: 7. The V gene's germline CDR1 is MGHDK and CDR2 SYGVNS. There are 15 residues in the CDR3. Random hexamers were used to reverse transcribe 0.5 to 1 ug of RNA. TCRdb itself ran the immunoSEQ multiplex PCR reads through MiXCR, one entry per CDR3 protein. The sample records approximately 65,000 distinct CDR3 sequences, roughly 92% being singletons. V gene TRBV25-1 combines with J gene TRBJ2-7, with 11 bases matching TRBD1. Sequenced: CD8+ T cells from PBMCs. This receptor was identified in a human donor in good health. DNA of the CDR3: TGTGCCAGCAGTCGGACAGGGGGCAGGTCTTACGAGCAGTACTTC. Amino acid sequence: CASSRTGGRSYEQYF.